This T cell receptor beta chain was captured in a study of technical replicates of blood from several donors. TCRdb's copy holds only in-frame clones and misses some; the assay was immunoSEQ multiplex PCR. The sample has approximately 81,000 clones, about 81% seen once. This clonotype was obtained from a human donor in good health. Some clones in this sample may be carry-over from other donors' samples. Sequencing input: PBMCs.

The CDR3: CASSLLGQGSEQYF. CDR3 bases: TGTGCCAGCAGCCTCCTCGGACAGGGAAGTGAGCAGTACTTC. The chain combines TRBV9 with TRBJ2-7; TRBD1 agrees at 8 bases. CDR3 size: 14 residues. Unmatched junction bases numbered 10, after V lost 4 bases and J lost 7 bases. The germline CDR1 and CDR2 sequences are SGDLS and YYNGEE.